This T cell receptor beta chain was found in a study of early T cells in non-severe SARS-CoV-2 infection. This CDR3 comprises 14 residues. With 0 bases removed from V and 6 bases from J, the gap between germline ends came to 11 bases. The germline V gene has CDR1 MNHEY and CDR2 SVGAGI. TCRdb passed the 5' RACE reads through MiXCR, listing each CDR3 protein once. The table lists 45,000 to 55,000 distinct CDR3 sequences, 6.5% of them singletons, with 2.8% in the top ten. In this sample, this clonotype turned up a few times. The receptor was isolated from an adult who was a healthcare worker with PCR-confirmed SARS-CoV-2 infection or an uninfected control (not recorded which). The V call is TRBV6-5, the J call TRBJ1-1; D perhaps matches TRBD1 (5 bases). The specimen was whole blood, collected at baseline. The CDR3: CASSYSGGRSEAFF. Written as DNA, the CDR3 is TGTGCCAGCAGTTACTCCGGGGGGAGGTCTGAAGCTTTCTTT.